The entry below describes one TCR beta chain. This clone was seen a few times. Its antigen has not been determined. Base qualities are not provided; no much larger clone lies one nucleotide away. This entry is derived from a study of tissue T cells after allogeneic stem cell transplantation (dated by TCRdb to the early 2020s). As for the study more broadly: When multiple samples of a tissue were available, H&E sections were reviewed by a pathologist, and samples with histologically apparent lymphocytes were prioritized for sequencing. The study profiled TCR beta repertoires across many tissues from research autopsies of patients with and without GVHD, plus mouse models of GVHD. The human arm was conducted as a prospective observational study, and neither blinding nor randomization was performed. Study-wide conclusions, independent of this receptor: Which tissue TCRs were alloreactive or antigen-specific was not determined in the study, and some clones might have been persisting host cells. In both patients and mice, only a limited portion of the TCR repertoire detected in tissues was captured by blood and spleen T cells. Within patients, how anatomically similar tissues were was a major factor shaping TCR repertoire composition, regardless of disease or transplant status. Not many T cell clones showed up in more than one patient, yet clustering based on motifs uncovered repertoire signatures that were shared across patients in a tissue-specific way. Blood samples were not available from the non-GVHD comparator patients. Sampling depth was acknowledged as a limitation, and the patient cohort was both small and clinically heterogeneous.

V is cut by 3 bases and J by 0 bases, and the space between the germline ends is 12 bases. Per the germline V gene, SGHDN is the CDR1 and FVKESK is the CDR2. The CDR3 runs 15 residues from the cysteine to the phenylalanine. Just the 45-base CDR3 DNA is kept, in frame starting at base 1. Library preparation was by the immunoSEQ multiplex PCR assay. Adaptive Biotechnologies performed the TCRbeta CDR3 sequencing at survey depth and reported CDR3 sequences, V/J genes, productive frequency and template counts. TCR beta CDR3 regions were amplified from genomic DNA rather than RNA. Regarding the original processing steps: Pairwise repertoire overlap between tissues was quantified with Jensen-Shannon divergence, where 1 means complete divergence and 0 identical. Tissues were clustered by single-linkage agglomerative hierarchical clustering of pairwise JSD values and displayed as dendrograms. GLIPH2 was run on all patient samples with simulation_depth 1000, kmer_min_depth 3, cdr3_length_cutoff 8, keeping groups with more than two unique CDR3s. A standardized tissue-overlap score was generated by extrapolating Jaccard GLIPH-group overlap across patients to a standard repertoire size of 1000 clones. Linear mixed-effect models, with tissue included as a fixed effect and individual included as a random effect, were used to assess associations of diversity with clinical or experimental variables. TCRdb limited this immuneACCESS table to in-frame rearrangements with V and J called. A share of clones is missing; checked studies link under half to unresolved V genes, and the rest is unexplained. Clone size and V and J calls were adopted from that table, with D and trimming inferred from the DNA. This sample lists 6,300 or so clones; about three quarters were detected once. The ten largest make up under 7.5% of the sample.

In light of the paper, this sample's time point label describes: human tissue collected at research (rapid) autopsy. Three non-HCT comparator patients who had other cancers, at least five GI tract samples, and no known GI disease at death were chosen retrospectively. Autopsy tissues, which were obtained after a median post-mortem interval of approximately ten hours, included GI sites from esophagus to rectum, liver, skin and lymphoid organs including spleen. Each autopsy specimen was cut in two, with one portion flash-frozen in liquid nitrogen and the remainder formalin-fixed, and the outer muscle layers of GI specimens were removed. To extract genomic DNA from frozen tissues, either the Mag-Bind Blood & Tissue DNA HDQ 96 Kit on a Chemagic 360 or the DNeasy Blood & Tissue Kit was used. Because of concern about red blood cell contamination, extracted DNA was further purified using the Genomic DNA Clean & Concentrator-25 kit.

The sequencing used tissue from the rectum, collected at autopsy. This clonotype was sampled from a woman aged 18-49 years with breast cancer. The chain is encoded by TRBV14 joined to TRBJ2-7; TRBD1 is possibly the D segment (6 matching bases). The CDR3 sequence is CASSHTGTLSYEQYF. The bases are TGTGCCAGCAGCCACACCGGGACACTCTCCTACGAGCAGTACTTC.